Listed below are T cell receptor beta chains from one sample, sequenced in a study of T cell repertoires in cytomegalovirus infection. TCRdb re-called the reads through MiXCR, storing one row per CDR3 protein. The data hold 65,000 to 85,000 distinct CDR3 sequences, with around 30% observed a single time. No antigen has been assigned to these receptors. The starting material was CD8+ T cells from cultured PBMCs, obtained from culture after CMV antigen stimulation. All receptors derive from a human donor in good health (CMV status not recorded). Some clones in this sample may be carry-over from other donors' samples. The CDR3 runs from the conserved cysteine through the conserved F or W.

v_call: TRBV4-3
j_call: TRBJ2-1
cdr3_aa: CASSPGTSQTSYNEQFF

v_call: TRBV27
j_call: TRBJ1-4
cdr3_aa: CASSLRPDGEKLFF

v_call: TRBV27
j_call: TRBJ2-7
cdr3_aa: CASSSLGSVREQYF

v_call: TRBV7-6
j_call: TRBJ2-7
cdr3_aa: CASSPIAGVVEQYF

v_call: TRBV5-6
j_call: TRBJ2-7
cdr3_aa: CASSFPVAGREQYF

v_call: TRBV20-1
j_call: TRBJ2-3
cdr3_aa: CSARGLASAREILDTQYF

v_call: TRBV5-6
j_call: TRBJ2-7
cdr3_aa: CASSSGTGVYEQYF

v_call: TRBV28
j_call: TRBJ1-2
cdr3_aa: CASSSSGGVGYTF

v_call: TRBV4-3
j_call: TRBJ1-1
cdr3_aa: CASSQDQGQGLPEAFF

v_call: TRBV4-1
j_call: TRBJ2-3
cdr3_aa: CASSQETSFSTDTQYF

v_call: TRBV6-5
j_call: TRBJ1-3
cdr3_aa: CASSPDRYSGNTIYF

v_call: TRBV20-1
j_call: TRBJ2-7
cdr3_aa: CSARSTRQGSGVSYEQYF

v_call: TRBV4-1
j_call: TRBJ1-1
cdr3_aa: CASSPSDSSNEAFF

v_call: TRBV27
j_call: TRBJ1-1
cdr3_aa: CASSNRVGTEAFF

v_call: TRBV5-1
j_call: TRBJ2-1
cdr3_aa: CASSLAQSSYNEQFF

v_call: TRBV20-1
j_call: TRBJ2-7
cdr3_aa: CSARPWAGGYYEQYF

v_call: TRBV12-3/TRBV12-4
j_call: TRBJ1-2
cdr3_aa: CASSLGGTGGGVYGYTF

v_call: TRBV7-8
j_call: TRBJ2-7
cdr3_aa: CASSSTYEQYF

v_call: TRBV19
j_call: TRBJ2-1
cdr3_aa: CASSQASSEQFF

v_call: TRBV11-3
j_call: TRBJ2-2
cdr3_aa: CASSSTSPGELFF

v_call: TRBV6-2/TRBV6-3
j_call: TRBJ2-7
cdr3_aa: CASSIPGQGSYEQYF

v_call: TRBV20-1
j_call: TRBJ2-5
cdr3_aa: CSAPGTSGGIQETQYF

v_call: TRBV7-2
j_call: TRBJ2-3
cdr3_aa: CASSPSTSGALTDTQYF

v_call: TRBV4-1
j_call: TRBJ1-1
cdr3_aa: CASSQEGQGGTEAFF

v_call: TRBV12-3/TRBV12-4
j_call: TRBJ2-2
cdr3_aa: CASSFGGGELFF

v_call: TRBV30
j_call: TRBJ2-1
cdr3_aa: CAATRGDYNEQFF

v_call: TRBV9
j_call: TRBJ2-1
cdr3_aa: CASSEREYKNEQFF

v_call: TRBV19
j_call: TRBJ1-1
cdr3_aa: CASSIRSDRVGGLGTEAFF

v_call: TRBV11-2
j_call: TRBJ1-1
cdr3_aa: CASSEGNTEAFF

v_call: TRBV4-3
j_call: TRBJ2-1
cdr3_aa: CASSVRGPAYNEQFF

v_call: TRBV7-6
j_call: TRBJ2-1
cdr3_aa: CASSAPGLASYNEQFF

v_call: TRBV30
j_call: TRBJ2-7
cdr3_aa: CAWSVPSGSTEQYF

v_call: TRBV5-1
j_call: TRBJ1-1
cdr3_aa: CANSSPGQGAQTEAFF

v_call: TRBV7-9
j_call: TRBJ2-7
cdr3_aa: CASSLSLSYEQYF

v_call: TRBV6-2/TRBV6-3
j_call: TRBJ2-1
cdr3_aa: CASSYALYNEQFF

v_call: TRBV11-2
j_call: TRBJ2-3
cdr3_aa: CASSSPFNTDTQYF

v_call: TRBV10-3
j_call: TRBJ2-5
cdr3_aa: CAISGAEIQETQYF

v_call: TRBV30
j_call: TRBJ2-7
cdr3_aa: CAWSRAYEQYF

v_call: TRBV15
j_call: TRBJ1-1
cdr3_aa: CATSRDLRPTNTEAFF

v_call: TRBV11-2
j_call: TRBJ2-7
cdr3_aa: CASSLDEGLASPYEQYF

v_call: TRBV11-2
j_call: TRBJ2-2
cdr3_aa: CAGLEAGELFF

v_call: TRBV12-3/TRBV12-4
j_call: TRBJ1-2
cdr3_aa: CASSFPGVGYGYTF

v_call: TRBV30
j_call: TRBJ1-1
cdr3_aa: CAWTPSGQAIEAFF

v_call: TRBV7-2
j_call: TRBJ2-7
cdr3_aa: CASSPAVGGYEQYF

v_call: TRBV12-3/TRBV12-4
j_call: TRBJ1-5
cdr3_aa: CASSLRGLQPQHF

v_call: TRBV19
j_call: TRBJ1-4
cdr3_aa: CASSIRTGKSEKLFF

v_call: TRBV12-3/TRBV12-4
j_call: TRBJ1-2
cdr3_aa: CASRPTTGINGYTF